Listed here are 22 T cell receptor beta chains from one sample, sequenced in a study of shared clonotypes between healthy human individuals. Repertoires were generated with immunoSEQ multiplex PCR, while TCRdb's copy carries only in-frame clones and drops some. The table lists 2 million to 3 million clones, just over 90% of them singletons, with 0.14% in the top ten. Sequencing was performed on naive CD4+ T cells sorted from blood. Subset specified: CD45RA+ positively selected. The receptors stem from a man aged 18 to 29 in good health.

The rearrangement joins TRBV6-1 to TRBJ2-5; TRBD1 is a possible D gene (6 bases). V was clipped by 6 bases and J by 4 bases, with 15 bases between them. This CDR3 is 14 amino acids long. The V gene's germline CDR1 is MNHNS and CDR2 SASEGT. DNA of the CDR3: TGTGCCAGCAGCATTTCGGTAGGGGGAGAGACCCAGTACTTC. It yields the protein CASSISVGGETQYF.

This clone has just one count. This CDR3 is also generated by other DNA sequences in the sample. The chain carries TRBV5-1 and TRBJ2-5; the D gene is possibly TRBD2 (6 bases). Germline V CDR1 and CDR2: SGHRS, YFSETQ. The CDR3 spans 13 residues. Trimming stripped 4 bases from V and 2 bases from J, with 9 bases between. CDR3 sequence: CASSIRGQETQYF. For the CDR3, the DNA is TGCGCCAGCAGCATCCGGGGGCAAGAGACCCAGTACTTC.

The chain joins TRBV30 to TRBJ2-5; 12 nucleotides line up with TRBD2. The CDR3 extends over 14 amino acids. Per the germline V gene, CDR1 is GTSNPN and CDR2 is SVGIG (reference sequence). V gave up 3 bases and J gave up 7 bases; unmatched junction bases: 6. The CDR3 coding sequence is TGTGCCTGGAGCGTGACTAGCGGGGGAGTGACCCAGTACTTC. This sequence encodes CAWSVTSGGVTQYF.

The J gene is TRBJ2-7, the V gene TRBV30; TRBD2 aligns across 10 bases. The CDR3 loop spans 14 amino acids. V lost 3 bases to trimming and J lost 4 bases; unmatched junction nucleotides: 6. Germline values: CDR1 GTSNPN, CDR2 SVGIG (reference sequence). CDR3 sequence: CAWRSGRASYEQYF. The CDR3 bases are TGTGCCTGGAGGAGCGGGAGGGCCTCGTACGAGCAGTACTTC.

The genes are TRBV5-1 and TRBJ2-7, with TRBD1 identical over 12 bases. This CDR3 has 14 residues. Looked up from germline, CDR1 is SGHRS and CDR2 is YFSETQ. V was clipped by 7 bases and J by 6 bases; unmatched bases: 8. The CDR3 nucleotides are TGCGCCAGCTCCTCGGGACAGGGGGCGGCCGAGCAGTACTTC. This translates into CASSSGQGAAEQYF.

The CDR3 sequence: CASSLNGRGKETQYF. The CDR3 nucleotides are TGTGCCAGCAGCTTAAACGGGAGAGGGAAAGAGACCCAGTACTTC. V and J are TRBV7-2 and TRBJ2-5, with D maybe TRBD2 (6 bases). Germline V gene sequence: CDR1 SGHTA, CDR2 FQGNSA. Trimming stripped 2 bases from V and 3 bases from J, with 13 bases between. This CDR3 spans 15 amino acids. Together with reference TRBV7-2 and TRBJ2-5, the CDR3 gives the full variable domain: GAGVSQSPSNKVTEKGKDVELRCDPISGHTALYWYRQSLGQGLEFLIYFQGNSAPDKSGLPSDRFSAERTGGSVSTLTIQRTQQEDSAVYLCASSLNGRGKETQYFGPGTRLLVL.

The V call is TRBV28, the J call TRBJ2-5; D remains ambiguous. This CDR3 region has 12 residues. The germline V and J ends were trimmed by 5 bases and 5 bases, with 9 bases remaining between them. CDR1 is MDHEN, CDR2 SYDVKM, per germline. This CDR3 is CASSRLWETQYF. DNA of the CDR3: TGTGCCAGCAGTCGACTTTGGGAGACCCAGTACTTC.

The chain is built from TRBV30 and TRBJ1-3, with D unclear. V lost 4 bases and J lost 0, with 13 bases in between. The germline CDR1 and CDR2 sequences are GTSNPN and SVGIG (reference sequence). The length of the CDR3 is 15 residues. Here the CDR3 DNA reads TGTGCCTGGACTCAGGTCCCCAGCTCTGGAAACACCATATATTTT. Amino acids: CAWTQVPSSGNTIYF.

Comment on this clone: The identical CDR3 is also encoded by other nucleotide sequences in the sample. The V call is TRBV5-1, the J call TRBJ2-5; TRBD2 agrees at 7 bases. This CDR3 region has 14 residues. Looked up from germline, CDR1 is SGHRS and CDR2 is YFSETQ. Trimming at V came to 0 bases and at J to 4 bases, leaving 3 bases not matched to a gene. For the CDR3, the DNA is TGCGCCAGCAGCTTGGCTGGGGGGGGAGAGACCCAGTACTTC. Amino acids: CASSLAGGGETQYF.

This clone has only one observation. This sample also contains other DNA sequences that code for the same CDR3. The chain has TRBV2 and TRBJ1-5, with 11 nucleotides matching TRBD1. Per germline, CDR1 SNHLY and CDR2 FYNNEI. This CDR3 comprises 14 residues. V dropped 6 bases and J dropped 4; count of bases not matched to a gene: 2. The CDR3 region is CASRGQGGNQPQHF. The CDR3 DNA is TGTGCCAGCAGGGGACAGGGGGGAAATCAGCCCCAGCATTTT. Supplemented by reference TRBV2 and TRBJ1-5, the full variable domain reads EPEVTQTPSHQVTQMGQEVILRCVPISNHLYFYWYRQILGQKVEFLVSFYNNEISEKSEIFDDQFSVERPDGSNFTLKIRSTKLEDSAMYFCASRGQGGNQPQHFGDGTRLSIL.

This rearrangement joins TRBV7-2 to TRBJ2-5; the D is unclear. The germline V gene has CDR1 SGHTA and CDR2 FQGNSA. Trimming pared 2 bases from V and 5 bases from J, leaving 9 bases between. The CDR3 covers 13 residues. In DNA, the CDR3 is TGTGCCAGCAGCTTATTTGTGCGGGAGACCCAGTACTTC. Protein product: CASSLFVRETQYF.

Details on this clone: Additional DNA sequences in this sample encode the identical CDR3. The chain has TRBV11-2 and TRBJ1-1; tentative D call: TRBD1 (6 bases). Trimming removed 5 bases from V and 1 base from J, with 14 bases in between. CDR1 is SGHAT and CDR2 is FQNNGV in the germline V gene. This CDR3 comprises 15 residues. This chain's CDR3 is CASSLAGGGNTEAFF. CDR3 DNA: TGTGCCAGCAGCCTAGCGGGGGGCGGGAACACTGAAGCTTTCTTT.

The chain is built from TRBV5-1 and TRBJ2-2; D possibly uses TRBD1 or TRBD2 (5 bases each). The CDR3 length is 14 residues. V was pared by 4 bases and J by 0 bases, with 7 bases between. Per germline, CDR1 SGHRS and CDR2 YFSETQ. Written as DNA, the CDR3 is TGCGCCAGCAGCCAGGGACCGAACACCGGGGAGCTGTTTTTT. Translated, it gives CASSQGPNTGELFF. Full variable domain (rest looked up from reference TRBV5-1 and TRBJ2-2): KAGVTQTPRYLIKTRGQQVTLSCSPISGHRSVSWYQQTPGQGLQFLFEYFSETQRNKGNFPGRFSGRQFSNSRSEMNVSTLELGDSALYLCASSQGPNTGELFFGEGSRLTVL.

This chain uses TRBV5-4 with TRBJ2-7; D assignment may be TRBD1 or TRBD2 (6 bases each). Trimming shortened V by 4 bases and J by 5 bases, and 22 bases separated the two germline ends. The CDR3 covers 16 residues. Germline loops: CDR1 SGHNT, CDR2 YYREEE (reference sequence). The CDR3 DNA follows: TGTGCCAGCAGCCGAGGAACTGGGGGGCCGTACCACGAGCAGTACTTC. Protein: CASSRGTGGPYHEQYF.

In DNA, the CDR3 is TGTGCCAGCAGCTTAGCTTGGACCGAGAACACTGAAGCTTTCTTT. Protein sequence: CASSLAWTENTEAFF. V and J are TRBV7-8 and TRBJ1-1; D gene uncertain. The CDR3 covers 15 residues. CDR1 SGHVS and CDR2 FQNEAQ come from the germline V gene. Trimming shortened V by 0 bases and J by 1 base, and 9 bases separated the two germline ends.

The V gene is TRBV18, the J gene TRBJ2-3, with 7 nucleotides matching TRBD1. Germline V CDR1 and CDR2: KGHSH, LQKENI. This CDR3 contains 15 residues. J was trimmed by 6 bases and V by 6 bases; bases with no gene match: 12. The CDR3 spells CASSLGKGAVDTQYF. The CDR3 DNA reads as TGTGCCAGCTCCCTCGGGAAGGGGGCAGTTGATACGCAGTATTTT.

The genes are TRBV7-9 and TRBJ2-5; no firm D call. This CDR3 has 13 residues. Trimming removed 6 bases from V and 4 bases from J, with 12 bases in between. Germline V gene data show CDR1 as SEHNR and CDR2 as FQNEAQ (reference sequence). CDR3 in DNA: TGTGCCAGCAGTCATGGTGTTGCAGAGACCCAGTACTTC. Translating it yields CASSHGVAETQYF.

Notes on this clone: Other DNA sequences within the sample encode an identical CDR3. The chain uses TRBV7-9 and TRBJ1-4; the D gene is possibly TRBD1 (5 bases). Trimming left V 1 base short and J 5 bases short, with 11 bases between. The length of the CDR3 is 15 residues. Germline V gene data show CDR1 as SEHNR and CDR2 as FQNEAQ (reference sequence). The CDR3 bases are TGTGCCAGCAGCTTAGTTGAGACAGTAAATGAAAAACTGTTTTTT. This encodes CASSLVETVNEKLFF.

This chain uses TRBV5-1 with TRBJ1-1; no reliable D call. Per the germline V gene, CDR1 is SGHRS and CDR2 is YFSETQ. CDR3 length: 13 residues. Trimming cost V 4 bases and J 5 bases, with 12 bases left between them. CDR3: CASSPPVGTEAFF. DNA of the CDR3: TGCGCCAGCAGCCCCCCCGTGGGGACTGAAGCTTTCTTT.

J is TRBJ2-6 and V is TRBV9, with 7 nucleotides matching TRBD2. The CDR3 has 17 amino acids. Trimming removed 4 bases from V and 2 bases from J; junction bases left unmatched: 9. CDR1 is SGDLS, CDR2 YYNGEE, per germline. The CDR3: CASSTQVAGAGANVLTF. The CDR3 region has the DNA TGTGCCAGCAGCACCCAAGTCGCGGGGGCTGGGGCCAACGTCCTGACTTTC. Complete variable domain (other parts from reference TRBV9 and TRBJ2-6): DSGVTQTPKHLITATGQRVTLRCSPRSGDLSVYWYQQSLDQGLQFLIQYYNGEERAKGNILERFSAQQFPDLHSELNLSSLELGDSALYFCASSTQVAGAGANVLTFGAGSRLTVL.

The V gene is TRBV7-9, the J gene TRBJ2-2; D is unresolved. V shed 3 bases and J shed 1 base, with 12 bases lying between them. This CDR3 is built from 16 residues. CDR1 SEHNR and CDR2 FQNEAQ come from the germline V gene (reference sequence). For the CDR3, the DNA is TGTGCCAGCAGCTTCGTCGGGCCCGTGAACACCGGGGAGCTGTTTTTT. It encodes CASSFVGPVNTGELFF.

A few counts support this clone. The V call is TRBV2, the J call TRBJ2-2; D gene ambiguous. The CDR3 extends over 11 amino acids. Germline CDR1 and CDR2: SNHLY and FYNNEI. The V end was cut by 7 bases, the J end by 4 bases, with 4 bases between. The CDR3 bases are TGTGCCAGCAAAACCACCGGGGAGCTGTTTTTT. This sequence encodes CASKTTGELFF.